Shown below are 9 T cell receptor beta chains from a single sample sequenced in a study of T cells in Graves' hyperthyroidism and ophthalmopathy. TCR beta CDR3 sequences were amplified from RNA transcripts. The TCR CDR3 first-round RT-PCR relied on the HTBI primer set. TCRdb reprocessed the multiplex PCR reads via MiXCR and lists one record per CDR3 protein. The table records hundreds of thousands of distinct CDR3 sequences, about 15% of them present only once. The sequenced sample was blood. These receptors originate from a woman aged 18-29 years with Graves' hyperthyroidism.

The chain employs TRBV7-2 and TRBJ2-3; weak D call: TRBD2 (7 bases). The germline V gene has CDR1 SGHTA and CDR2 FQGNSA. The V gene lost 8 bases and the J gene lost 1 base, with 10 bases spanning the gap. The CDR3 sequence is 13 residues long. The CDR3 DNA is TGTGCCAGCGGGGAGGGGGGCACAGATACGCAGTATTTT. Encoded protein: CASGEGGTDTQYF.

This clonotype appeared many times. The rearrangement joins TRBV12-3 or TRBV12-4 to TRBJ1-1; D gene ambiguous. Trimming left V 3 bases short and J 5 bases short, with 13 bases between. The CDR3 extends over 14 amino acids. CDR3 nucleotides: TGTGCCAGCAGTTTGACGCCCGGGAGGACTGAAGCTTTCTTT. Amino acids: CASSLTPGRTEAFF.

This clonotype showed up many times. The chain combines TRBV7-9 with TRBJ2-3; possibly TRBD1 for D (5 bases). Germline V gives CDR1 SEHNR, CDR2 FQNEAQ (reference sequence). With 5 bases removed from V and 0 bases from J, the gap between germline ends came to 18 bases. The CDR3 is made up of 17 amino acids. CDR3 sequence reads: CASSPPRGHSSTDTQYF. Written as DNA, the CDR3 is TGTGCCAGCAGCCCCCCTAGAGGACATTCTAGCACAGATACGCAGTATTTT. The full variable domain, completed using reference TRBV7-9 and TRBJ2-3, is DTGVSQNPRHKITKRGQNVTFRCDPISEHNRLYWYRQTLGQGPEFLTYFQNEAQLEKSRLLSDRFSAERPKGSFSTLEIQRTEQGDSAMYLCASSPPRGHSSTDTQYFGPGTRLTVL.

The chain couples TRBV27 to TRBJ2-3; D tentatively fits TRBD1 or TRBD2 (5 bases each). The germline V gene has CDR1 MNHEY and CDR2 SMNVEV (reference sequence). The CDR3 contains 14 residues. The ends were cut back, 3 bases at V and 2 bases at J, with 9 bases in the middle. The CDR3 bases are TGTGCCAGCAGTTTCCGGGACCCCACAGATACGCAGTATTTT. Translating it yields CASSFRDPTDTQYF.

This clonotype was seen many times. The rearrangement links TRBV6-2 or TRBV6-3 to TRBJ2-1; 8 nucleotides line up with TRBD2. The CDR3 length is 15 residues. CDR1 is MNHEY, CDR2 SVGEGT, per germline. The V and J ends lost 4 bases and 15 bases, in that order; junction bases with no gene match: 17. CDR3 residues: CASSSLLAGVESWFF. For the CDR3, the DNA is TGTGCCAGCAGTTCTCTCCTAGCGGGTGTGGAAAGTTGGTTCTTC.

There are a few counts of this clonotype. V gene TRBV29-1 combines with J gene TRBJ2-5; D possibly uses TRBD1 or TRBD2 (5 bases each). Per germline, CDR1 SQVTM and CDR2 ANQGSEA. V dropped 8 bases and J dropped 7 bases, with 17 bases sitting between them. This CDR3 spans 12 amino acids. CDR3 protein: CSSSGTRGTQYF. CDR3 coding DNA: TGCAGCTCCTCCGGGACCCGGGGGACCCAGTACTTC.

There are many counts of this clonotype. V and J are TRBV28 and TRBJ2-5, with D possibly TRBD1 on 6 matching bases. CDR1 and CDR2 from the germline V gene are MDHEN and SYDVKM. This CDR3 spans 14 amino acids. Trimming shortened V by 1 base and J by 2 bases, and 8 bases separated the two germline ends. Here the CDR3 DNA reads TGTGCCAGCAGTTTATACAGGGCTCAAGAGACCCAGTACTTC. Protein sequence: CASSLYRAQETQYF.

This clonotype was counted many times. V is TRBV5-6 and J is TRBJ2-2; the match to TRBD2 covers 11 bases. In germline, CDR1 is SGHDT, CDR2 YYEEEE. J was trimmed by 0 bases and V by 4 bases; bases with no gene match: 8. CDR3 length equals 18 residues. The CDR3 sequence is CASSKRTSGRPNTGELFF. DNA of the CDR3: TGTGCCAGCAGCAAGAGGACTAGCGGGCGTCCGAACACCGGGGAGCTGTTTTTT.

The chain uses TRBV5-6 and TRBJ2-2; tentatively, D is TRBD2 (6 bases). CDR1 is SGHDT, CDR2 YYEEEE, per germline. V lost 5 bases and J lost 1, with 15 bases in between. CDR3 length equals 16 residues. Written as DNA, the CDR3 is TGTGCCAGCAGTTTCATTAGCGGAGAGAACACCGGGGAGCTGTTTTTT. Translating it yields CASSFISGENTGELFF.